This T cell receptor beta chain was identified in a study of CD8+ T cells in alopecia areata (dated by TCRdb to about 2018). Turning to the overall study: In both human patients and the C3H/HeJ mouse model, the study applied high-throughput TCRbeta sequencing to look at T cell clonal expansion in alopecia areata. In humans, TCRbeta sequencing was performed on scalp tissue and on sorted CD4+ and CD8+ peripheral blood T cells from healthy controls and from patients with patchy or totalis/universalis alopecia areata. TCRbeta CDR3 regions were amplified by immunoSEQ multiplex PCR using 35 Vbeta forward and 13 Jbeta reverse primers. Scalp clonality was compared among normal scalp (n=4), patchy alopecia areata scalp (n=8), and alopecia totalis/universalis scalp (n=8). RNA came from the PAXgene miRNA kit for fixed scalp, the miRNeasy kit for PBMCs, and the RNeasy kit for mouse skin.

Broader findings and caveats from the paper: Shared TCR sequences between patients were less evident than in mice, which may be partly attributable to HLA diversity in the patient population. Lesional scalp, especially in alopecia totalis/universalis, showed higher clonality and more expanded CD8+ clones than normal scalp, suggesting antigenic drive. Unlike mouse skin, where gammadelta T cells dominate, normal human skin contains resident alphabeta T cells that get sequenced too, which complicates analysis of the scalp TCR repertoire.

PBMCs were separated by density centrifugation and stained for CD3, CD4 and CD8, after which CD4+ and CD8+ T cells were sorted on a FACSAria. Unaffected controls provided scalp biopsies and blood samples. Preparation of the library involved the immunoSEQ multiplex PCR assay. For TCR sequencing, RNA was extracted from every sample and reverse transcribed into cDNA to serve as template. SuperScript III was used to make first-strand cDNA, primed with a 2:1 mix of oligo-dT and random hexamers. A synthetic immune receptor repertoire was used to assess amplification bias, and residual bias was removed computationally. For the original study's pipeline: Raw reads were preprocessed for error removal, and CDR3 was defined according to IMGT conventions as running from the conserved cysteine to phenylalanine. To get clonality, Shannon entropy was normalized by log2 of the number of productive unique TCRs and the result was subtracted from 1. CD4 or CD8 identity of scalp clones was inferred by cross-referencing scalp TCRbeta sequences with sorted blood CD4 and CD8 repertoires. The clones in this table, taken by TCRdb from immuneACCESS, are in-frame only. Not every clone is retained; where verified, under half of the shortfall comes from an unresolved V gene, and the cause of the rest is unknown. V and J calls and clone size are copied from that table; D and trimming were computed from the DNA. This sample holds fewer than 110,000 clones; approximately 60% were observed only once. The ten largest make up around 8.8% of the sample.

Remarks on this clone: Its antigen remains unidentified. Base qualities are not at hand, and no much larger clone is one base apart.

The germline V and J ends show losses of 3 bases and 2 bases respectively, and no gene match explains 11 bases of the junction. CDR1 and CDR2 (SGDLS, YYNGEE) derive from the germline V gene. From cysteine to phenylalanine, the CDR3 is 17 amino acids long. Solely the CDR3 DNA is kept, with 51 bases framed from the first base. The TCR sequence derives from a human donor in good health. The chain was built from TRBV9 and TRBJ2-3, and 8 bases in between align with TRBD2. The sample comprised CD4+ T cells sorted from blood. The DNA is TGTGCCAGCAGCGCAATAGCGGGGCGGGCCCCCACAGATACGCAGTATTTT. The translation is CASSAIAGRAPTDTQYF.